The 4 T cell receptor beta chains presented below share a single source sample, sequenced in a study of T cells in Graves' hyperthyroidism and ophthalmopathy. Amplification yielded TCR beta CDR3 regions, with RNA transcripts as the source. First-round RT-PCR of the TCR CDR3 relied on the HTBI primer set. TCRdb reprocessed the multiplex PCR reads via MiXCR and lists one record per CDR3 protein. The table has over 350,000 distinct CDR3 sequences, around 15% seen once. Material: blood. All receptors derive from a man between 18 and 29 years old with Graves' ophthalmopathy.

This clonotype has just one count. The V and J genes are TRBV20-1 and TRBJ2-4, with D perhaps TRBD1 (6 bases). Germline V lookup: CDR1 DFQATT, CDR2 SNEGSKA (reference sequence). V lost 6 bases to trimming and J lost 1 base, with 16 bases between them. The CDR3 has 15 amino acids. The CDR3 DNA sequence: TGCAGTGCCCTCTGGAAAAGGGGGGCCAAAAACATTCAGTACTTC. It translates to CSALWKRGAKNIQYF.

The chain uses TRBV24-1 and TRBJ2-7, with D possibly called TRBD1 or TRBD2 (5 bases each). Between the trimmed V and J ends, which lost 5 bases and 0 bases, there was a span of 10 bases. Looked up from germline, CDR1 is KGHDR and CDR2 is SFDVKD. The CDR3 runs 14 residues. The CDR3 nucleotides read TGTGCCACCAGTGCCGGGACCTCCTCCTACGAGCAGTACTTC. It is translated as CATSAGTSSYEQYF.

This clonotype was picked up many times. The chain employs TRBV7-9 and TRBJ2-1, with D perhaps TRBD2 (7 bases). V lost 4 bases and J 2 bases, leaving 12 bases between the germline ends. The CDR3 totals 15 residues. Germline loops: CDR1 SEHNR, CDR2 FQNEAQ (reference sequence). CDR3 in amino acids: CASSSRGAPYNEQFF. The CDR3 DNA follows: TGTGCCAGCAGCTCCCGGGGGGCCCCCTACAATGAGCAGTTCTTC.

This clonotype has at least ten counts. The genes are TRBV12-3 or TRBV12-4 and TRBJ1-2, with D hard to call. Trimming left V 5 bases short and J 0 bases short, with 13 bases between. The CDR3 runs to 15 residues. The CDR3 DNA reads as TGTGCCAGCAGTCGCACAGTCTTAGCTAACTATGGCTACACCTTC. Protein product: CASSRTVLANYGYTF.